This T cell receptor (beta chain) is from a study of blood T cells in healthy people across ages (dated by TCRdb to 2013 to 2016). Context from the whole study: In model experiments, roughly one uniquely barcoded TCR beta cDNA molecule per two T cells was captured by template switching. To avoid experimental bias, donors of different ages were distributed randomly across sequencing lanes. The donors were split into four age groups: young (average around 17 years), middle-aged (roughly 39), aged (62) and long-lived (roughly 86). Using the same blood draw, the study looked at two additional independent replicas of 1 million unique cDNA reads for two donors, one aged 18 to 30 and the other aged 80 or older. Using deep sequencing normalized with unique cDNA molecular identifiers, the study measured how TCR beta repertoire diversity changes with age. Summary of the overall study and its limitations: Compared with the aged group, the long-lived group had more naive CD4+ T cells, fewer expanded clones and increased TCR diversity, a pattern suggesting age selection. Estimates of total diversity from one million sequenced T cells were regarded as lower bounds and underestimates. Observed TCR beta diversity per million T cells fell roughly linearly with age, and a significant reduction was already apparent by age roughly 40. Because the CMV infection status of the donors was unknown, age-related changes in expanded clonotypes may potentially have been confounded. A strong correlation was found between observed TCR beta diversity and the percentage of naive T cells measured by flow cytometry. Conclusive comparison of naive and antigen-experienced compartments was prevented by the profiling of bulk unsorted PBMCs.

The library came from 5' RACE. The run used an Illumina HiSeq 2500. The second PCR ran for roughly 7 to 11 cycles and used a J-beta primer mix along with a sample-barcoded 5' primer. Each TCR beta cDNA molecule received a unique molecular identifier from a template-switch 5' adaptor carrying 12 random nucleotides. Each sample yielded at least 2.5 million CDR3-containing paired-end reads. First-strand cDNA synthesis was performed from all RNA using the Mint cDNA synthesis kit, with priming by a TRBC-specific oligonucleotide. After uracil-DNA glycosylase treatment, a first 18-cycle PCR used universal primers M1SS and BC2_uni_R on all cDNA. Concerning the study's data processing: For normalization, 1 million high-quality reads, each with a distinct molecular identifier, were randomly selected from each sample. Reads with shared molecular identifiers were discarded instead of being binned into consensus sequences. CDR3 identification, clonotype clustering and error correction used MiTCR with a Q25 quality threshold and the strictest error-elimination algorithm. A nonparametric unseen species model with Euler transformation was used to estimate a lower bound on total TCR beta diversity. TCRdb ran its own pipeline on the public reads, namely fastp trimming at Q25 and MiXCR clone calling, and kept in-frame beta chains. Duplicate CDR3 protein sequences are folded into a single record with the most common DNA and genes. The V and J calls shown here were made by TCRdb, not taken from the authors' results. The sample has about 1.8 million distinct CDR3 sequences on record, just under 50% of them singletons. 2% to 2.5% of the sample belongs to the ten largest clones.

Comments on this clonotype: Its recognized antigen is unknown. Nothing much larger sits one base from this clone, and base qualities are not available.

The donors were roughly 38 Caucasian individuals from Russia, aged roughly 6 to 100 years, who were systemically healthy. Approximately 9.3 milliliters of peripheral blood were drawn from each donor into EDTA-treated Vacutainer tubes. Ficoll-Paque density-gradient centrifugation was used to isolate PBMCs, with at least 7 million per sample. Total RNA was extracted from PBMCs with Trizol reagent, with at least 5 micrograms obtained per sample. Naive CD45RAhigh/CD27high T cell percentages were measured by flow cytometry on a PBMC aliquot from every donor. The clonotype comes from a woman in her thirties or forties in good health. What was sequenced was blood.

The nucleotides read TGTGCCAGCAGCCTACGGGTCAGCGGGGGTTCCTACGAGCAGTACTTC. Its amino acids are CASSLRVSGGSYEQYF. The rearrangement combines TRBV7-2 with TRBJ2-7; 8 bases in the middle match TRBD2. From its cysteine to its phenylalanine, the CDR3 spans 16 amino acids. The sequence is cut down to CDR3 DNA, 48 bases in frame from base 1. CDR1 is given as SGHTA and CDR2 as FQGNSA, both from the germline V gene. V is pruned by 5 bases and J by 1 base, leaving 10 bases of the junction without a gene match.